This TCR beta chain was captured in a study of blood T cells in healthy people across ages. Whole-study context: For every two T cells, template switching captured about one barcoded beta molecule.

CDR3 length: 13 residues. Between the trimmed V and J ends, which lost 1 base and 4 bases, there was a span of 8 bases. Germline V gene lookup returns CDR1 SGDLS and CDR2 YYNGEE. Notes on this clonotype: The antigen is not known.

Every sample had a minimum of 6 million PBMCs isolated. With a J-beta primer mix and a sample-barcoded 5' primer, a second PCR ran about 6 to 11 cycles. TCRdb passed the 5' RACE reads through MiXCR, listing each CDR3 protein once. The table includes approximately 850,000 distinct CDR3 sequences, 44% detected once. Study results and limitations: Donors of long life had a larger count of naive CD4+ cells and greater diversity than aged donors.

The TCR originated in a man aged 60-69 years in good health. The sample taken for sequencing was blood. The gene calls are TRBV9 and TRBJ1-2; D remains ambiguous. In DNA, the CDR3 is TGTGCCAGCAGCGTAAGGGTCGGCTATGGCTACACCTTC. Encoded protein: CASSVRVGYGYTF.